One and the same sample provided the 11 T cell receptor beta chains below, sequenced in a study of blood T cell repertoires in COVID-19. Measured with immunoSEQ multiplex PCR; TCRdb has only the in-frame clones, and not every one. The sample yields some 240,000 clones, around 85% seen once. Sequencing used PBMCs or T cells enriched from blood (not recorded which). The receptor source for this set is a woman in her forties with acute COVID-19.

The rearrangement uses TRBV18 and TRBJ1-5; no clear D gene. Trimming removed 3 bases at V and 1 base at J, with 10 bases between. The germline CDR1 and CDR2 sequences are KGHSH and LQKENI. This CDR3 comprises 15 residues. CDR3 in DNA: TGTGCCAGCTCACCGCGGGAAGAAAGCAATCAGCCCCAGCATTTT. Amino acids: CASSPREESNQPQHF. Looking up the rest from reference TRBV18 and TRBJ1-5 gives the full variable domain: NAGVMQNPRHLVRRRGQEARLRCSPMKGHSHVYWYRQLPEEGLKFMVYLQKENIIDESGMPKERFSAEFPKEGPSILRIQQVVRGDSAAYFCASSPREESNQPQHFGDGTRLSIL.

The chain is built from TRBV12-3 or TRBV12-4 and TRBJ2-7; TRBD2 might be the D (5 bases). There are 13 residues in the CDR3. V was shortened by 2 bases and J by 6 bases, with 11 bases between the two germline ends. Here the CDR3 DNA reads TGTGCCAGCAGTTTACACAGCGGATCCGAGCAGTACTTC. This encodes CASSLHSGSEQYF.

The V gene is TRBV11-2, the J gene TRBJ1-6; D gene uncertain. V was shortened by 1 base and J by 8 bases, with 9 bases between the two germline ends. Germline CDR1 reads SGHAT; CDR2 reads FQNNGV. This CDR3 region has 14 residues. In nucleotides, the CDR3 is TGTGCCAGCAGCTTAGGCGGGCTTCATTCACCCCTCCACTTT. It encodes CASSLGGLHSPLHF.

This rearrangement joins TRBV27 to TRBJ2-7, with D perhaps TRBD1 (6 bases). Germline V CDR1 and CDR2: MNHEY, SMNVEV (reference sequence). This CDR3 has 15 amino acids. Trimming took off 4 bases at V and 6 bases at J, with 19 bases between the two ends. The CDR3 bases are TGTGCCAGCAGTTACTCTCGGACAGCTGCTATCGAGCAGTACTTC. Translated, it gives CASSYSRTAAIEQYF.

The chain is built from TRBV30 and TRBJ1-2; D remains ambiguous. V was clipped by 6 bases and J by 6 bases, with 17 bases between them. CDR1 GTSNPN and CDR2 SVGIG come from the germline V gene (reference sequence). The CDR3 contains 13 residues. The DNA for the CDR3 is TGTGCCTGCCCCCCGGGAGGGCTCGATGGCTACACCTTC. Its protein is CACPPGGLDGYTF.

This chain connects TRBV5-6 to TRBJ2-1; 8 bases fit TRBD2. This CDR3 contains 13 residues. V dropped 4 bases and J dropped 8; count of bases not matched to a gene: 5. CDR1 is SGHDT, CDR2 YYEEEE, per germline. CDR3 nucleotide sequence: TGTGCCAGCAGCCTACCTAGCGGGTATGAGCAGTTCTTC. Translation gives CASSLPSGYEQFF.

This chain uses TRBV7-9 with TRBJ2-7, with D maybe TRBD1 (5 bases). Trimming removed 5 bases from V and 0 bases from J, with 20 bases in between. There are 17 residues in the CDR3. Germline V gene data show CDR1 as SEHNR and CDR2 as FQNEAQ (reference sequence). CDR3 protein: CASSPGSVDTFSYEQYF. The CDR3 DNA is TGTGCCAGCAGCCCGGGTTCTGTGGACACTTTCTCCTACGAGCAGTACTTC.

The chain links TRBV28 to TRBJ2-7; 8 bases fit TRBD2. Per germline, CDR1 MDHEN and CDR2 SYDVKM. The CDR3 spans 11 residues. Written as DNA, the CDR3 is TGTACAGCGGGGGAGAGGTACGAGCAGTACTTC. It specifies CTAGERYEQYF.

The chain employs TRBV30 and TRBJ2-1; TRBD1 agrees at 7 bases. The J segment lost 5 bases and the V segment lost 4 bases, leaving 5 bases of the junction unmatched. The CDR3 runs 13 residues. CDR1 is GTSNPN and CDR2 is SVGIG in the germline V gene (reference sequence). The CDR3 DNA reads TGTGCCTGGAACAGGGGTTTCAACAATGAGCAGTTCTTC. Encoded protein: CAWNRGFNNEQFF.

The chain is built from TRBV12-3 or TRBV12-4 and TRBJ1-1; a possible D gene is TRBD1 (6 bases). The V end lost 6 bases, the J end lost 2 bases, and 10 bases lay between the germline ends. The CDR3 totals 13 residues. CDR3 in amino acids: CASRVDSNTEAFF. The CDR3 region has the DNA TGTGCCAGCAGAGTGGACAGTAACACTGAAGCTTTCTTT.

The CDR3 region has the DNA TGTGCCAGCAGCCGCACAGCTACAGGGGGTAATCAGCCCCAGCATTTT. It is translated as CASSRTATGGNQPQHF. The chain carries TRBV28 and TRBJ1-5; 8 bases line up with TRBD1. Germline lookup yields CDR1 MDHEN and CDR2 SYDVKM. J gave up 4 bases and V 6 bases, and 11 bases lay outside the gene matches. The CDR3 runs to 16 residues.